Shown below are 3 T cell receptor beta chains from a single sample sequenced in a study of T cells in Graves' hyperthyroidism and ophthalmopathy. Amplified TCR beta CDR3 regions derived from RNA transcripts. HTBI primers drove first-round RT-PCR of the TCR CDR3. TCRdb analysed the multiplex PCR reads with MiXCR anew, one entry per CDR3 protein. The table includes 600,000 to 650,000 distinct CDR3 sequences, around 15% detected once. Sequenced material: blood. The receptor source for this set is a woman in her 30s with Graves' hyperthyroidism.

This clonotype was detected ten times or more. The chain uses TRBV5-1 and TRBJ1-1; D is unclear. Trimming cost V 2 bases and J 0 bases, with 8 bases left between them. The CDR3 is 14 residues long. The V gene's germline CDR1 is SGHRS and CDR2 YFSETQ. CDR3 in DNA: TGCGCCAGCAGCTTCACGGATATGAACACTGAAGCTTTCTTT. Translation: CASSFTDMNTEAFF.

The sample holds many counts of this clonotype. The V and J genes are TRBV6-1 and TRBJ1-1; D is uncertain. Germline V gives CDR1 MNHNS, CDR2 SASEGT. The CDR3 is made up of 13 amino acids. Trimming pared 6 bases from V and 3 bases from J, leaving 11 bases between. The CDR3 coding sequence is TGTGCCAGCAGGCTCGGGCTGGACACTGAAGCTTTCTTT. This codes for CASRLGLDTEAFF.

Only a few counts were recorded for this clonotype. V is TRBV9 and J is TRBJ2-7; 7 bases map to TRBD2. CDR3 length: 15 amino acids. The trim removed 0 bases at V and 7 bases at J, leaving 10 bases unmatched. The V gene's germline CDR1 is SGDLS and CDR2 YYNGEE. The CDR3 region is CASSVGIAGGREQYF. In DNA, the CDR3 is TGTGCCAGCAGCGTAGGGATAGCGGGTGGACGGGAGCAGTACTTC.